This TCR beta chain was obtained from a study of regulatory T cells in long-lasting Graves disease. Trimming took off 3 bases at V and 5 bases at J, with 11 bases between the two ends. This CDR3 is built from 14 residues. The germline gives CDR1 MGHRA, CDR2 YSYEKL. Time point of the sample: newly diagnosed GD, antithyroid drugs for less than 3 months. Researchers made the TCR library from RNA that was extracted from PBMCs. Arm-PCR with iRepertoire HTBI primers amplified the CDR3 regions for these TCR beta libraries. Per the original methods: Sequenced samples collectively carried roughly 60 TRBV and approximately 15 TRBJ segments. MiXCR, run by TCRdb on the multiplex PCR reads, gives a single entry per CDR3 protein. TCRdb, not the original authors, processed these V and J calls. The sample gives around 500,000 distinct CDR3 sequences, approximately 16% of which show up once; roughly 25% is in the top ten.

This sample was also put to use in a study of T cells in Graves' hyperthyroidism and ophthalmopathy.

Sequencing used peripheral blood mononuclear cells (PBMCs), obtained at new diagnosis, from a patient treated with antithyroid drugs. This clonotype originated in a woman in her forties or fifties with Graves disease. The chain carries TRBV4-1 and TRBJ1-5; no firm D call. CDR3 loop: CASSHLPRDQPQHF. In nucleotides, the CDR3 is TGCGCCAGCAGCCACCTCCCTAGAGATCAGCCCCAGCATTTT.